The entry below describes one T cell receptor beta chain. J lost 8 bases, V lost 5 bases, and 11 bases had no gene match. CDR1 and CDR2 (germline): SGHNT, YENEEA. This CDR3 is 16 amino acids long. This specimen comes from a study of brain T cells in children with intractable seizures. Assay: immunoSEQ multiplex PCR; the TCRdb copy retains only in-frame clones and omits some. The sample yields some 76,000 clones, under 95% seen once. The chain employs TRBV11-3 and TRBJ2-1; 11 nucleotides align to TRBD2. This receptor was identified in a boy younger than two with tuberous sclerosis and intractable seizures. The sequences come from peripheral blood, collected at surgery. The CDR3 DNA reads TGTGCCAGCAGCCAGATAGCGGGAGGGCCACGGGATGAGCAGTTCTTC. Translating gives CASSQIAGGPRDEQFF.